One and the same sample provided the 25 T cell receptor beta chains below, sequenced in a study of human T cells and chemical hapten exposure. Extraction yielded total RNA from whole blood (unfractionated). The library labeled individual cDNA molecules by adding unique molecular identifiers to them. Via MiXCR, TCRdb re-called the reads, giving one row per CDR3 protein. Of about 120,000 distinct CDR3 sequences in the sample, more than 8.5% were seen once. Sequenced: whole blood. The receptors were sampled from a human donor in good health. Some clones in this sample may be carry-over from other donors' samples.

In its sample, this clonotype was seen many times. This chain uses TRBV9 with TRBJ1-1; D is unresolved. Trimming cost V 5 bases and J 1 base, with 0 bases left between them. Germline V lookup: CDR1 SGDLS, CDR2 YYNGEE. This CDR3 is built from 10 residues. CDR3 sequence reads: CASRNTEAFF. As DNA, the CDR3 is TGTGCCAGCAGGAACACTGAAGCTTTCTTT.

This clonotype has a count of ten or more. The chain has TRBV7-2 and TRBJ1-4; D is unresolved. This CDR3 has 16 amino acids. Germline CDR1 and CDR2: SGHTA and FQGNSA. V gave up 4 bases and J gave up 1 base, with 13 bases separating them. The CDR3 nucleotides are TGTGCCAGCAGCTCGCACTCGCCCATAACTAATGAAAAACTGTTTTTT. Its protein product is CASSSHSPITNEKLFF.

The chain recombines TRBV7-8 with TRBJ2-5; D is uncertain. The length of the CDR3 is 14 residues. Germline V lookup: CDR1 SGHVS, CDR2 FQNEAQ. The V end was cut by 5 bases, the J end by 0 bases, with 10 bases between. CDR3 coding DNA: TGTGCCAGCAGCATGGAAAGGGACCAAGAGACCCAGTACTTC. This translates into CASSMERDQETQYF.

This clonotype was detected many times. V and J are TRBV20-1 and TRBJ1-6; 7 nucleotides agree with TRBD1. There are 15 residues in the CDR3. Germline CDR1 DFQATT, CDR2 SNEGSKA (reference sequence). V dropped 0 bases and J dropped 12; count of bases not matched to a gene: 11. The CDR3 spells CSARDLGDSRVPLHF. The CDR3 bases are TGCAGTGCTAGAGATCTCGGGGACAGCCGAGTACCCCTCCACTTT.

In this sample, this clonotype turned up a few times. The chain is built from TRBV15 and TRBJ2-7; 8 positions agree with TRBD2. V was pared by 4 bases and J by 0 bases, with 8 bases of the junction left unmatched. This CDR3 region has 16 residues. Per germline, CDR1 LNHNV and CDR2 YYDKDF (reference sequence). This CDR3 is CATSNPQTSDSYEQYF. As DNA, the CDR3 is TGTGCCACCAGCAACCCCCAGACTAGCGACTCCTACGAGCAGTACTTC.

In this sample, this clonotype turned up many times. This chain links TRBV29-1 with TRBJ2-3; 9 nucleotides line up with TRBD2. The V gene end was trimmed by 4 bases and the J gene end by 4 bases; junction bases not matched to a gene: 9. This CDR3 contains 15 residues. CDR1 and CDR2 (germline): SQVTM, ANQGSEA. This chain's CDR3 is CSVGGGGRASDTQYF. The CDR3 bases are TGCAGCGTTGGGGGAGGCGGGAGGGCCTCAGATACGCAGTATTTT.

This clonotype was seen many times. CDR3 loop: CASSQEVTAFSGNTIYF. DNA for the CDR3: TGCGCCAGCAGCCAAGAGGTGACAGCCTTCTCTGGAAACACCATATATTTT. The chain has TRBV4-3 and TRBJ1-3; D perhaps matches TRBD1 (5 bases). V was clipped by 0 bases and J by 0 bases, with 12 bases between them. Germline CDR1 reads LGHNA; CDR2 reads YSLEER. The CDR3 consists of 17 residues.

The CDR3 bases are TGTGCCAGCAGCCGCGGTCTTCGGGGGGAGCTGTTTTTT. Translation: CASSRGLRGELFF. The chain joins TRBV7-2 to TRBJ2-2, with D unclear. CDR3 length: 13 residues. Germline CDR1 is SGHTA and CDR2 is FQGNSA. V was cut by 5 bases and J by 8 bases, with 12 bases left in between.

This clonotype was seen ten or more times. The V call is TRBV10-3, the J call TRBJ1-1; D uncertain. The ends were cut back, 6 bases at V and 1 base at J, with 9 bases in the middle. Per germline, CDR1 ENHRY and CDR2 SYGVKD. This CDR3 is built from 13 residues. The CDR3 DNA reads TGTGCCATCAGAGTCTCAGCGAACACTGAAGCTTTCTTT. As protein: CAIRVSANTEAFF.

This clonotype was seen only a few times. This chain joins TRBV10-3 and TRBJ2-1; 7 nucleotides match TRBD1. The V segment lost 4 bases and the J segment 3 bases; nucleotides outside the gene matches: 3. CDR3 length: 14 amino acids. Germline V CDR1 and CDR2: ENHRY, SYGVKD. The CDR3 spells CAISGDRVYNEQFF. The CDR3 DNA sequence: TGTGCCATCAGTGGAGACAGGGTCTACAATGAGCAGTTCTTC.

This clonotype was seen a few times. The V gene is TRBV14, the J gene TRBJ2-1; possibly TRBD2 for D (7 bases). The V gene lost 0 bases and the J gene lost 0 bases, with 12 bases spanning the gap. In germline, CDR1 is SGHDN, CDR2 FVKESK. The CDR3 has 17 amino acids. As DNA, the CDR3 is TGTGCCAGCAGCCAAGATCTGGGAGGGGGCTCCTACAATGAGCAGTTCTTC. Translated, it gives CASSQDLGGGSYNEQFF.

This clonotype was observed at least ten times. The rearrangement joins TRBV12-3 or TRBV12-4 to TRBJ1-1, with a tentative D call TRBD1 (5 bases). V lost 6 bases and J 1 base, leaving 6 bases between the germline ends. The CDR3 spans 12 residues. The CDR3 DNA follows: TGTGCCAGCAGGAGGGGGAACACTGAAGCTTTCTTT. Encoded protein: CASRRGNTEAFF.

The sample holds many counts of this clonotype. The CDR3 DNA follows: TGCGCCAGCAGCCGGGACAGGATTGCAACTAATGAAAAACTGTTTTTT. Translating gives CASSRDRIATNEKLFF. The V gene is TRBV5-1, the J gene TRBJ1-4; 8 bases agree with TRBD1. V was pared by 4 bases and J by 0 bases, with 5 bases of the junction left unmatched. CDR3 length equals 16 residues. Germline V CDR1 and CDR2: SGHRS, YFSETQ.

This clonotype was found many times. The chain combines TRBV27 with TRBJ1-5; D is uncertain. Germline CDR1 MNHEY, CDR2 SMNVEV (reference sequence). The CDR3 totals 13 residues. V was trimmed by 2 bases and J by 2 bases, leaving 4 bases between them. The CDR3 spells CASSLARNQPQHF. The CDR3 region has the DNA TGTGCCAGCAGTTTAGCCCGCAATCAGCCCCAGCATTTT.

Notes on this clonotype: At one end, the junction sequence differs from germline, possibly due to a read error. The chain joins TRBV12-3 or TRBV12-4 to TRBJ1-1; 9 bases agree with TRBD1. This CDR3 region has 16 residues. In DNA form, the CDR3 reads TGTGCCAGCAGTAACACCATCGGACAGGGGAACAGTGAAGCTTTCTTT. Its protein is CASSNTIGQGNSEAFF.

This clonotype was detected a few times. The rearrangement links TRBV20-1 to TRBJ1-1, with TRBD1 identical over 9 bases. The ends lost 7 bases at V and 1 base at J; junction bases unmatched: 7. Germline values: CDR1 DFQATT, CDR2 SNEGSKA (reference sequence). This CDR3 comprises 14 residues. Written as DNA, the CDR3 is TGCAGTGGGGGGGAGGACAGGGGGAACACTGAAGCTTTCTTT. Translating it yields CSGGEDRGNTEAFF.

The CDR3 spells CASSQDPPRQTYEQYF. In DNA form, the CDR3 reads TGCGCCAGCAGCCAAGATCCACCGAGACAGACCTACGAGCAGTACTTC. The chain uses TRBV4-1 and TRBJ2-7, with D perhaps matching TRBD1 (5 bases). V dropped 0 bases and J dropped 2 bases, with 14 bases sitting between them. CDR3 size: 16 residues. Germline-derived CDR1 and CDR2 are MGHRA and YSYEKL.

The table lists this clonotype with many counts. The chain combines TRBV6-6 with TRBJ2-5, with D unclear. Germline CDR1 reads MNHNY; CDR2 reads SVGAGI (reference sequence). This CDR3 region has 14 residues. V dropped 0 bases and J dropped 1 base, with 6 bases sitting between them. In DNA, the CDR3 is TGTGCCAGCAGTTACTCGCAGGTCCAAGAGACCCAGTACTTC. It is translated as CASSYSQVQETQYF.

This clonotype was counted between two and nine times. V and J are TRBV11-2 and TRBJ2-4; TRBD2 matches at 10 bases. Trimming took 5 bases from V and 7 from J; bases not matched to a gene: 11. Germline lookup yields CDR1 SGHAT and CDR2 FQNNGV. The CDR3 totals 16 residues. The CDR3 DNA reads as TGTGCCAGCAGCATTCTAGCGGGAGCCGGCAAGAACATTCAGTACTTC. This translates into CASSILAGAGKNIQYF.

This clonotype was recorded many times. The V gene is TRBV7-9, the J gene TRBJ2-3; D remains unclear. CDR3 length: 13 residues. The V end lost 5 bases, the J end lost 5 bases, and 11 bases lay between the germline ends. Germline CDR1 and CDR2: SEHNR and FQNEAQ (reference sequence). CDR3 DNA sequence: TGTGCCAGCAGCGCGGCGTACGGAGATACGCAGTATTTT. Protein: CASSAAYGDTQYF.

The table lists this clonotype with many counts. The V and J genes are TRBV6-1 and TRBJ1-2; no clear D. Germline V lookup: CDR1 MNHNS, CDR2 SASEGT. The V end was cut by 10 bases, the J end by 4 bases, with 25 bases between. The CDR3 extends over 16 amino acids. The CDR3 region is CATNDNPLVGGYGYTF. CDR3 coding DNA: TGTGCCACCAATGACAATCCTCTCGTCGGTGGCTATGGCTACACCTTC.

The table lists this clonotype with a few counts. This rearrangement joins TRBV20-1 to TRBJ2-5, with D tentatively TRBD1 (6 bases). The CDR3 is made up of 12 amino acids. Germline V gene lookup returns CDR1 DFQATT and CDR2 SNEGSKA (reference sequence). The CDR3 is CTAKGVQETQYF. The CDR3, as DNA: TGCACCGCAAAGGGGGTACAAGAGACCCAGTACTTC.

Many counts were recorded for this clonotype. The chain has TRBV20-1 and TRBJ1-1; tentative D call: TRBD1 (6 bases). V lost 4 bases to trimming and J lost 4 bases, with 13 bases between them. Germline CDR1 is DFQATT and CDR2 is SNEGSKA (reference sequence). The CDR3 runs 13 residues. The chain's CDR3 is CSATSTGSTEAFF. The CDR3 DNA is TGCAGTGCTACGTCCACAGGGTCCACTGAAGCTTTCTTT.

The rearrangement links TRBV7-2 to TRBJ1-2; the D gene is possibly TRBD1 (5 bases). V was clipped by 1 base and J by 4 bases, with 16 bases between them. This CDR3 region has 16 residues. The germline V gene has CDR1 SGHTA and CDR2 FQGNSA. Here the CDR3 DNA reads TGTGCCAGCAGCTTAGATATGAGGGGCGGAACCTATGGCTACACCTTC. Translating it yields CASSLDMRGGTYGYTF.

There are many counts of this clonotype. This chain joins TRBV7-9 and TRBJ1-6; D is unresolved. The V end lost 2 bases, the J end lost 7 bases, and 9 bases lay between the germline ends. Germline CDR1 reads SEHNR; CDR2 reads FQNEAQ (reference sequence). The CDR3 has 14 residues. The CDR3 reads CASSLKGPNSPLHF. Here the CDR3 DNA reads TGTGCCAGCAGCTTAAAGGGCCCCAATTCACCCCTCCACTTT.